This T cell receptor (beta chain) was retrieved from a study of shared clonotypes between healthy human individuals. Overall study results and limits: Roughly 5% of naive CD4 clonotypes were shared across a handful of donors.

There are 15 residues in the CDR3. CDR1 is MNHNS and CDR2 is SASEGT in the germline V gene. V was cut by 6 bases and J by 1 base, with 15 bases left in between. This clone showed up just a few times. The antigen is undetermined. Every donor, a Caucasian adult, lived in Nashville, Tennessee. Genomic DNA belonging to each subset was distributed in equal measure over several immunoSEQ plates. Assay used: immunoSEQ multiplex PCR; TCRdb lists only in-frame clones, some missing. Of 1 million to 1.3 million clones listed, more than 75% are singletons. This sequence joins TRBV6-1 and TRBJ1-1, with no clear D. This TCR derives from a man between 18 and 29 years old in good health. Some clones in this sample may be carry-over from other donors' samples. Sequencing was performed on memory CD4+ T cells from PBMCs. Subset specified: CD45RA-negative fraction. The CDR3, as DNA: TGTGCCAGCAGCGAGCTCTATGCGCCGAACACTGAAGCTTTCTTT. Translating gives CASSELYAPNTEAFF.